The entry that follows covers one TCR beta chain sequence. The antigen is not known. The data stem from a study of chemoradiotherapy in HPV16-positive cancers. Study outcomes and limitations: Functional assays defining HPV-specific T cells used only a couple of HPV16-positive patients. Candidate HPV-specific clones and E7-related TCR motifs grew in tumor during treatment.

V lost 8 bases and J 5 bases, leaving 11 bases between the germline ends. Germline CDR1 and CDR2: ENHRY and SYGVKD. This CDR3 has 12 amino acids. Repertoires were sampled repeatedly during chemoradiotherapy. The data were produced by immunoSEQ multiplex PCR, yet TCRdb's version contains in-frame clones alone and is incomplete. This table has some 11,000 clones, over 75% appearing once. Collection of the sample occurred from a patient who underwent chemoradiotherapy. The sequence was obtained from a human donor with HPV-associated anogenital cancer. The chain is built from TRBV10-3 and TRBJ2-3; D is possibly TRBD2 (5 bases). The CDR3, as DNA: TGTGCCATCCCGGGGTCTGGAGATACGCAGTATTTT. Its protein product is CAIPGSGDTQYF.